This is a list of T cell receptor beta chains from one sample in a study of T-cell memory formation after mild COVID-19. TCRdb independently ran MiXCR on the 5' RACE reads; one entry per CDR3 protein. The data show more than 350,000 distinct CDR3 sequences, with 16% seen just once and roughly 21% held by the top ten. Sequencing was carried out using PBMCs or a T cell subset sorted from them (not recorded which). The receptors derive from a man between 18 and 29 years old who had mild COVID-19 (a few samples of this study predate the infection). Cell type and time point are not known. Both conserved end residues are trimmed from each CDR3.

j_call v_call cdr3_aa
TRBJ1-5 TRBV28 ASSWEGNQPQH
TRBJ2-3 TRBV12-3/TRBV12-4 ASSEGWEITDTQY
TRBJ2-4 TRBV29-1 SVHGGLAKNIQY
TRBJ2-2 TRBV12-3/TRBV12-4 ASSQLALDTGELF
TRBJ2-7 TRBV5-1 ASSFGREQY
TRBJ2-5 TRBV29-1 SVTGLLAGSRETQY
TRBJ2-1 TRBV5-4 ASSSAGEQF
TRBJ2-7 TRBV3-1 ASSHGTSGYEQY
TRBJ1-5 TRBV19 ASSITTGAGYNQPQH
TRBJ2-5 TRBV20-1 SAYPGQARGETQY
TRBJ2-3 TRBV12-3/TRBV12-4 ARRGAEDTQY
TRBJ2-3 TRBV6-4 ASSAHSASTDTQY
TRBJ2-5 TRBV23-1 ASSQNSLDQETQY
TRBJ2-5 TRBV10-3 AVKEAGEQETQY
TRBJ1-5 TRBV7-8 ASSPAPHQPQH
TRBJ2-2 TRBV4-1 ASTQGPRNTGELF
TRBJ2-3 TRBV20-1 SARGSTDTQY
TRBJ1-1 TRBV9 ASSVVRSEAF
TRBJ1-1 TRBV7-7 ASSLATGIGNKAEAF
TRBJ1-4 TRBV7-2 ASSLSGPRREKLF
TRBJ1-1 TRBV11-2 ASSQGLSWRTEAF
TRBJ2-7 TRBV7-6 ASSLQGSRYEQY
TRBJ1-1 TRBV4-3 ASSLGWNTEAF
TRBJ1-2 TRBV20-1 SARVRQTNYGYT
TRBJ1-1 TRBV5-1 ASSYSQGSEAF
TRBJ2-1 TRBV12-3/TRBV12-4 ASSLAPSGGAGNEQF
TRBJ1-1 TRBV7-9 ASSLRAVGDTEAF
TRBJ2-3 TRBV3-1 ASSQGEVRHTN
TRBJ2-4 TRBV3-1 ASSHLSSGGTKNIQY
TRBJ2-2 TRBV9 ASSTTLQLNTGELF
TRBJ1-1 TRBV20-1 SARVGRGAF
TRBJ2-2 TRBV6-5 ASTNTDKPTGELF
TRBJ1-5 TRBV12-5 ASGPSKAQPQH